This T cell receptor beta chain was retrieved from a study of shared clonotypes between healthy human individuals. V dropped 5 bases and J dropped 3 bases, with 11 bases sitting between them. Germline values: CDR1 KGHSH, CDR2 LQKENI. The CDR3 is made up of 14 amino acids. Assay runs were performed at deep level. Assay used: immunoSEQ multiplex PCR; TCRdb lists only in-frame clones, some missing. The sample has about 2.4 million clones; around nine tenths are singletons. Sequenced material: naive CD4+ T cells sorted from blood. As for subset: CD45RA+ positively selected. The source is a man in his late teens or twenties in good health. The chain carries TRBV18 and TRBJ1-5; D may be TRBD1 (6 bases). The CDR3, as DNA: TGTGCCAGCTCATACCAGGGGTTCAATCAGCCCCAGCATTTT. Amino acid sequence: CASSYQGFNQPQHF.